This paragraph reports one T cell receptor beta chain. Measured with immunoSEQ multiplex PCR; TCRdb has only the in-frame clones, and not every one. This table holds more than 85,000 clones, about four fifths found once. The sample is drawn from a study of blood T cell repertoires in COVID-19. About the study: Samples taken during acute and convalescent COVID-19 were collected in the United States, Italy and Spain. PBMCs, B-cell-depleted T cells, or T cells were the source of the cDNA or gDNA that made up the material.

This receptor was obtained from a man aged 40-49 years with active or convalescent COVID-19. Sequencing input: peripheral blood.

DNA for the CDR3: TGTGCCTGGAACAACAACGGGGCGGGGGGCGAAAAACTGTTTTTT. It translates to CAWNNNGAGGEKLFF. V gene TRBV30 combines with J gene TRBJ1-4, with D perhaps matching TRBD1 (6 bases). The CDR3 sequence is 15 residues long. Between the trimmed V and J ends, which lost 4 bases and 8 bases, there was a span of 20 bases. Germline CDR1 GTSNPN, CDR2 SVGIG (reference sequence).